The clone carrying this TCR beta chain was counted once. This specimen belongs to a study of control samples from healthy donors and cancer patients. Method: immunoSEQ multiplex PCR; TCRdb's copy keeps in-frame clones and lacks some. The sample gives over 150,000 clones, around 96% of which show up once; approximately 6% is in the top ten. This CDR3 has 14 residues. V was shortened by 5 bases and J by 3 bases, with 11 bases between the two germline ends. Germline lookup yields CDR1 MDHEN and CDR2 SYDVKM. Sequenced sample: blood. The receptor comes from a man aged 40-49 years in good health. V is TRBV28 and J is TRBJ1-5, with a weak D call TRBD1 (5 bases). The CDR3 region has the DNA TGTGCCAGCAGTCTACAGGATATCAATCAGCCCCAGCATTTT. This translates into CASSLQDINQPQHF.